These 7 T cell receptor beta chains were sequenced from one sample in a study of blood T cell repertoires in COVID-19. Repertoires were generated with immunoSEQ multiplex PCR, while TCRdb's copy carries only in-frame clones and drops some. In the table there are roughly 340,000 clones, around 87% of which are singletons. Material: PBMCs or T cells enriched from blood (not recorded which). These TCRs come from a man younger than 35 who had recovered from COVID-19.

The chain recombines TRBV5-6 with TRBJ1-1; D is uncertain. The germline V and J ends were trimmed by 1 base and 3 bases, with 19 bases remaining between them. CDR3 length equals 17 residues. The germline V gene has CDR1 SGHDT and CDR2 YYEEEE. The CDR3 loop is CASSLSSGDTLDTEAFF. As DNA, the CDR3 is TGTGCCAGCAGCTTGAGCTCCGGGGATACCCTTGACACTGAAGCTTTCTTT. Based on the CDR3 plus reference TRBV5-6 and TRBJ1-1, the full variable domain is DAGVTQSPTHLIKTRGQQVTLRCSPKSGHDTVSWYQQALGQGPQFIFQYYEEEERQRGNFPDRFSGHQFPNYSSELNVNALLLGDSALYLCASSLSSGDTLDTEAFFGQGTRLTVV.

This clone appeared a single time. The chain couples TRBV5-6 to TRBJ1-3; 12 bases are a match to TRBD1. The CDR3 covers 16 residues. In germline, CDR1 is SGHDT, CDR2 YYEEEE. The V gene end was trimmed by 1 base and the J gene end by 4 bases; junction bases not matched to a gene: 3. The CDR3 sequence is CASSLSGTGGGNTIYF. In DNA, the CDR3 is TGTGCCAGCAGCTTGTCCGGGACAGGGGGCGGAAACACCATATATTTT.

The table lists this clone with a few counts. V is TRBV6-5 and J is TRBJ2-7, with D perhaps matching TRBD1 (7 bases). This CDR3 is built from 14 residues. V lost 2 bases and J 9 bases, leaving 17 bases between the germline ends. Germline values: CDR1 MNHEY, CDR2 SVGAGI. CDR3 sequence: CASSYRGTVLGQYF. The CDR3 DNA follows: TGTGCCAGCAGTTACCGCGGGACAGTCCTTGGGCAGTACTTC.

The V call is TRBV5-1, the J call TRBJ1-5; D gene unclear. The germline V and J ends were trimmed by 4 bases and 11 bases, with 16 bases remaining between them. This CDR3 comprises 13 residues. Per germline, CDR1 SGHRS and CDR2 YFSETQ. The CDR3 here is CASSGPIPLAQHF. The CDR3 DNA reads TGCGCCAGCAGCGGGCCAATACCTTTAGCCCAGCATTTT.

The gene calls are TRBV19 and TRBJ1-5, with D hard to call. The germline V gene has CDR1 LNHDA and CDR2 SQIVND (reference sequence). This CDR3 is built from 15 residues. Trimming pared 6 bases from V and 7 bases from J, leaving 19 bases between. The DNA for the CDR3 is TGTGCCAGTAGCCCTCTAAGGAGGGAGAACCAGCCCCAGCATTTT. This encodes CASSPLRRENQPQHF.

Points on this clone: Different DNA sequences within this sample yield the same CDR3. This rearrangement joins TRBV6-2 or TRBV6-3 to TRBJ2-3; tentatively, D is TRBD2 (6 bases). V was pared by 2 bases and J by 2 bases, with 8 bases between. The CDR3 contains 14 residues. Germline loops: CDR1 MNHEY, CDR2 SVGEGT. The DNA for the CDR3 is TGTGCCAGCAGTTACGCGGGGCTCACAGATACGCAGTATTTT. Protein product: CASSYAGLTDTQYF.

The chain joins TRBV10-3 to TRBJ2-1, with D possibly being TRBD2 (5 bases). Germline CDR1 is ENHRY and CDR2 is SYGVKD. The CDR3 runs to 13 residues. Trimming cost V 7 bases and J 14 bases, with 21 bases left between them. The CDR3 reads CAIKEDPRAGEFF. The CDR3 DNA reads TGTGCCATCAAGGAGGACCCCCGGGCTGGAGAGTTCTTC.